This T cell receptor (beta chain) stems from a study of cytomegalovirus exposure and HLA in healthy donors. The PCR contained 60 Vbeta and 13 Jbeta primers. Methods used by the authors: In a later analysis, around 87 million unique TCR beta chains included roughly 11 million shared by two or more donors. Only in-frame clones appear in the TCRdb table, and some are missing; sequencing was by immunoSEQ multiplex PCR. V, J and clone size are taken as reported in that table, and D and trimming were inferred from the DNA itself. This sample has around 40,000 clones; 60% to 85% occur once, and the top ten carry roughly 1.5%. On this clone: Its specificity is not known.

Whole-study findings and limits: An analysis done earlier found most TCR beta V segments productive about 87% or about 30% of the time.

The CDR3 runs 16 residues. Germline V gene sequence: CDR1 MGHRA, CDR2 YSYEKL. Trimming shortened V by 1 base and J by 0 bases, and 10 bases separated the two germline ends. The V gene is TRBV4-1, the J gene TRBJ1-3, with D uncertain. The sequenced sample consisted of PBMCs. The TCR comes from a man under 40 in good health and CMV-seronegative. CDR3 bases: TGCGCCAGCAGCCAAGCTGACACCAACTCTGGAAACACCATATATTTT. This sequence encodes CASSQADTNSGNTIYF.